The 25 T cell receptor beta chains listed next were all sequenced from one sample in a study of shared clonotypes between healthy human individuals. The assay was immunoSEQ multiplex PCR, and TCRdb's table has in-frame clones only and misses some. In the table there are approximately 1,000,000 clones, 70% to 80% of which are singletons. The sequenced material came from memory CD4+ T cells from PBMCs. Subset noted: CD45RA-negative fraction. The receptors stem from a man aged 18 to 29 in good health. Some clones in this sample may be carry-over from other donors' samples.

The chain recombines TRBV11-2 with TRBJ2-5; tentatively, D is TRBD1 (6 bases). The CDR3 has 14 residues. Trimming pared 0 bases from V and 5 bases from J, leaving 10 bases between. From germline, CDR1 is SGHAT and CDR2 FQNNGV. The CDR3 region is CASSLEPQGETQYF. The CDR3 bases are TGTGCCAGCAGCTTAGAGCCCCAGGGGGAGACCCAGTACTTC.

The V and J genes are TRBV28 and TRBJ2-5; the D gene is possibly TRBD2 (5 bases). CDR3 size: 14 residues. The V end lost 6 bases, the J end lost 5 bases, and 16 bases lay between the germline ends. Looked up from germline, CDR1 is MDHEN and CDR2 is SYDVKM. For the CDR3, the DNA is TGTGCCAGCAGCCCTCCCGGGGTGTTGGAGACCCAGTACTTC. Protein sequence: CASSPPGVLETQYF.

The chain employs TRBV7-2 and TRBJ2-3; D is possibly TRBD2 (6 bases). V gave up 2 bases and J gave up 2 bases, with 11 bases separating them. CDR3 size: 15 residues. The germline gives CDR1 SGHTA, CDR2 FQGNSA. CDR3 in DNA: TGTGCCAGCAGCTTACAAGCGGGCCCCACAGATACGCAGTATTTT. Its protein is CASSLQAGPTDTQYF.

This chain links TRBV27 with TRBJ2-7, with 9 bases identical to TRBD1. V dropped 5 bases and J dropped 0; count of bases not matched to a gene: 11. CDR1 and CDR2 (germline): MNHEY, SMNVEV (reference sequence). The CDR3 consists of 17 residues. CDR3 in amino acids: CASSPDLQGANSYEQYF. The DNA for the CDR3 is TGTGCCAGCAGTCCCGACCTACAGGGGGCGAACTCCTACGAGCAGTACTTC.

The chain is built from TRBV28 and TRBJ2-7, with D tentatively TRBD1 or TRBD2 (5 bases each). Trimming took 5 bases from V and 2 from J, leaving 13 bases between them. The germline CDR1 and CDR2 sequences are MDHEN and SYDVKM. The CDR3 sequence is 14 residues long. CDR3 in DNA: TGTGCCAGCAGTCCCGGGACCGAGCCCTACGAGCAGTACTTC. Translating gives CASSPGTEPYEQYF.

The chain joins TRBV28 to TRBJ2-5; 9 bases line up with TRBD2. Germline-derived CDR1 and CDR2 are MDHEN and SYDVKM. This CDR3 spans 15 amino acids. V lost 2 bases, J lost 4 bases, and 5 bases stayed unmatched. The CDR3 DNA is TGTGCCAGCAGTTTAAGGGGCGGGAGGGGAGAGACCCAGTACTTC. It yields the protein CASSLRGGRGETQYF.

This chain uses TRBV7-9 with TRBJ1-3; 7 nucleotides line up with TRBD1. CDR1 is SEHNR and CDR2 is FQNEAQ in the germline V gene (reference sequence). This CDR3 has 13 amino acids. V was clipped by 6 bases and J by 2 bases; unmatched bases: 1. CDR3 region: CASRGTAGNTIYF. In nucleotides, the CDR3 is TGTGCCAGCAGGGGGACAGCTGGAAACACCATATATTTT.

The rearrangement uses TRBV5-1 and TRBJ2-4; 7 positions match TRBD1. Unmatched junction bases numbered 12, after V lost 4 bases and J lost 8 bases. This CDR3 spans 15 amino acids. Germline V gene lookup returns CDR1 SGHRS and CDR2 YFSETQ. CDR3 residues: CASSQGDLGWDIQYF. DNA for the CDR3: TGCGCCAGCAGCCAGGGGGACCTGGGGTGGGACATTCAGTACTTC.

This chain uses TRBV27 with TRBJ2-3, with TRBD2 as a possible D gene (6 bases). This CDR3 comprises 14 residues. Germline CDR1 and CDR2: MNHEY and SMNVEV (reference sequence). The V end lost 6 bases, the J end lost 2 bases, and 12 bases lay between the germline ends. The CDR3 sequence: CASSQGDFTDTQYF. The CDR3 DNA sequence: TGTGCCAGCAGCCAAGGGGACTTCACAGATACGCAGTATTTT.

The chain couples TRBV12-2 to TRBJ2-5; the table's D call of TRBD1 was not tested on the DNA. TRBV12-2 is a pseudogene. The CDR3 runs 15 residues. The CDR3 here is CASRSTDREKGTQYF. CDR3 bases: TGTGCAAGTCGCTCAACCGACAGGGAGAAAGGGACCCAGTACTTC.

The gene calls are TRBV28 and TRBJ2-3; D is unclear. The CDR3 sequence is 16 residues long. Germline V lookup: CDR1 MDHEN, CDR2 SYDVKM. With 2 bases removed from V and 0 bases from J, the gap between germline ends came to 12 bases. CDR3 amino acids: CASSLVGSTSTDTQYF. The CDR3 DNA sequence: TGTGCCAGCAGTTTAGTCGGCAGTACTAGCACAGATACGCAGTATTTT.

The chain combines TRBV7-3 with TRBJ1-5; D ambiguous. CDR1 and CDR2 (germline): SGHTA, FQGTGA. The CDR3 sequence is 14 residues long. Trimming removed 5 bases from V and 6 bases from J, with 14 bases in between. The CDR3 sequence: CASSPGRRGQPQHF. As DNA, the CDR3 is TGTGCCAGCAGCCCGGGTCGCCGGGGTCAGCCCCAGCATTTT.

The V and J genes are TRBV2 and TRBJ1-4, with 7 bases lining up with TRBD1. Losses at the gene ends were 5 bases for V and 8 bases for J; bases not matched to a gene: 5. In germline, CDR1 is SNHLY, CDR2 FYNNEI. This CDR3 has 13 residues. CDR3 protein: CASSTAGGEKLFF. The CDR3 DNA reads TGTGCCAGCAGTACAGCAGGGGGGGAAAAACTGTTTTTT. The full variable domain, in which reference TRBV2 and TRBJ1-4 provide the parts outside the CDR3, is EPEVTQTPSHQVTQMGQEVILRCVPISNHLYFYWYRQILGQKVEFLVSFYNNEISEKSEIFDDQFSVERPDGSNFTLKIRSTKLEDSAMYFCASSTAGGEKLFFGSGTQLSVL.

The chain employs TRBV28 and TRBJ2-3; D perhaps matches TRBD1 (7 bases). The ends were cut back, 4 bases at V and 2 bases at J, with 16 bases in the middle. This CDR3 is built from 16 residues. The germline V gene encodes CDR1 MDHEN and CDR2 SYDVKM. CDR3 region: CASSWGAGQNTDTQYF. In DNA, the CDR3 is TGTGCCAGCAGTTGGGGGGCGGGACAGAACACAGATACGCAGTATTTT.

This clone was picked up a small number of times. The CDR3 bases are TGTGCCAGCAGCTTAGATGGGAGTAACGTAGATACGCAGTATTTT. Translating gives CASSLDGSNVDTQYF. The genes are TRBV11-2 and TRBJ2-3, with a tentative D call TRBD2 (5 bases). This CDR3 region has 15 residues. The V and J ends lost 0 bases and 5 bases respectively, with 12 bases between them. Germline assignment: CDR1 SGHAT and CDR2 FQNNGV.

This clone was seen a handful of times. The J gene is TRBJ2-2, the V gene TRBV6-5; 7 bases are a match to TRBD1. V shed 6 bases, J shed 2 bases, and the junction held 6 bases outside the gene matches. CDR3 size: 15 residues. Germline V gene data show CDR1 as MNHEY and CDR2 as SVGAGI. The CDR3 reads CASSPRGGNTGELFF. CDR3 DNA sequence: TGTGCCAGCAGCCCCCGAGGGGGCAACACCGGGGAGCTGTTTTTT.

This rearrangement joins TRBV28 to TRBJ1-2; no definite D call. The CDR3 length is 13 residues. V was cut by 5 bases and J by 6 bases, with 13 bases left in between. Germline loops: CDR1 MDHEN, CDR2 SYDVKM. In nucleotides, the CDR3 is TGTGCCAGCAGTCCTCAGGCCCCAAATGGCTACACCTTC. Translating it yields CASSPQAPNGYTF.

The CDR3 coding sequence is TGCGCCAGCAGTGAGTCTGTGGGGACTAGCGGCACAGATACGCAGTATTTT. Amino acids: CASSESVGTSGTDTQYF. V gene TRBV10-2 combines with J gene TRBJ2-3, with 10 bases identical to TRBD2. This CDR3 spans 17 amino acids. The V and J ends lost 0 bases and 1 base, in that order; junction bases with no gene match: 4. Germline V lookup: CDR1 WSHSY, CDR2 SAAADI.

The chain carries TRBV5-1 and TRBJ2-3; no definite D call. Germline V gives CDR1 SGHRS, CDR2 YFSETQ. Trimming left V 1 base short and J 3 bases short, with 12 bases between. This CDR3 has 15 amino acids. The chain's CDR3 is CASSLLLHGTDTQYF. The CDR3 DNA sequence: TGCGCCAGCAGCTTGTTGCTCCATGGAACAGATACGCAGTATTTT. Variable domain in full (rest from reference TRBV5-1 and TRBJ2-3): KAGVTQTPRYLIKTRGQQVTLSCSPISGHRSVSWYQQTPGQGLQFLFEYFSETQRNKGNFPGRFSGRQFSNSRSEMNVSTLELGDSALYLCASSLLLHGTDTQYFGPGTRLTVL.

Concerning this clone: Distinct nucleotide sequences in the sample also encode this CDR3. This sequence joins TRBV28 and TRBJ1-2; D is undetermined. Deletions cut 4 bases from V and 4 bases from J, with 10 bases between. CDR1 and CDR2 from the germline V gene are MDHEN and SYDVKM. CDR3 length: 13 residues. DNA for the CDR3: TGTGCCAGCAGTTCATCCGGGAGCTATGGCTACACCTTC. This codes for CASSSSGSYGYTF.

V usage is TRBV29-1 and J usage is TRBJ2-1; 7 nucleotides align to TRBD2. The CDR3 extends over 15 amino acids. Germline CDR1 is SQVTM and CDR2 is ANQGSEA. V was pared by 5 bases and J by 7 bases, with 14 bases of the junction left unmatched. CDR3 loop: CSVRPSGDRGNEQFF. The CDR3 bases are TGCAGCGTTAGGCCCAGCGGGGATCGGGGGAATGAGCAGTTCTTC.

V usage is TRBV6-5 and J usage is TRBJ2-5; 9 bases align to TRBD2. Trimming at V came to 8 bases and at J to 4 bases, leaving 8 bases not matched to a gene. In germline, CDR1 is MNHEY, CDR2 SVGAGI. The CDR3 extends over 14 amino acids. The CDR3 loop is CASRSGRLRETQYF. CDR3 in DNA: TGTGCCAGCCGTAGCGGGAGACTCCGAGAGACCCAGTACTTC.

In nucleotides, the CDR3 is TGTGCCTCCTCCCGACAGCCAACTAATGAAAAACTGTTTTTT. It encodes CASSRQPTNEKLFF. The rearrangement joins TRBV30 to TRBJ1-4; D perhaps matches TRBD1 (5 bases). Germline lookup yields CDR1 GTSNPN and CDR2 SVGIG (reference sequence). The germline V and J ends were trimmed by 7 bases and 0 bases, with 12 bases remaining between them. This CDR3 spans 14 amino acids.

The J gene is TRBJ1-1, the V gene TRBV6-4; D not certain. The CDR3 length is 13 residues. V was cut by 4 bases and J by 4 bases, with 10 bases left in between. Germline V gives CDR1 MRHNA, CDR2 SNTAGT. The CDR3 here is CASSVRAGTEAFF. CDR3 DNA: TGTGCCAGCAGTGTAAGGGCCGGCACTGAAGCTTTCTTT.

The chain links TRBV28 to TRBJ1-2; TRBD1 is a possible D gene (5 bases). The CDR3 spans 14 residues. Trimming took 2 bases from V and 5 from J, leaving 12 bases between them. CDR1 and CDR2 from the germline V gene are MDHEN and SYDVKM. CDR3: CASSLVGTAYGYTF. DNA of the CDR3: TGTGCCAGCAGTTTAGTCGGGACGGCTTATGGCTACACCTTC.